The sequence of this TCR beta chain was determined in a study of T-cell reconstitution after alpha-beta-depleted transplantation in children. This clonotype was detected ten times or more. What it binds is not known. Unique molecular identifiers were incorporated during preparation of the TCRbeta library. Using its own MiXCR run on the PCR reads, TCRdb lists one record per CDR3 protein. The sample yields about 590,000 distinct CDR3 sequences, approximately 12% seen once. V shed 0 bases and J shed 14 bases, with 20 bases lying between them. This CDR3 contains 16 residues. Germline-derived CDR1 and CDR2 are LGHDT and YNNKEL (reference sequence). Findings and limits, study-wide: One year post-transplant, T-cell counts and diversity were largely derived from T cells produced anew. About two months after transplant, alpha-beta T cells reportedly came from several hundred expanded graft clones. The high TCRbeta diversity at day 60 in some patients came from surviving recipient T cells and thymic progenitors.

The sequenced sample was PBMCs, mostly from graft donor cells, obtained 360 days after TCRalphabeta/CD19-depleted stem cell transplant. The origin of this receptor is a male patient aged 10-17 years who had a stem cell transplant for acute myeloid leukemia, so the T cells may come from the graft donor. This chain uses TRBV3-1 with TRBJ2-6, with a weak D call TRBD1 (6 bases). This chain's CDR3 is CASSQDSDRSMKILTF. The CDR3 nucleotides are TGTGCCAGCAGCCAAGATAGTGACAGGTCGATGAAGATCCTGACTTTC.